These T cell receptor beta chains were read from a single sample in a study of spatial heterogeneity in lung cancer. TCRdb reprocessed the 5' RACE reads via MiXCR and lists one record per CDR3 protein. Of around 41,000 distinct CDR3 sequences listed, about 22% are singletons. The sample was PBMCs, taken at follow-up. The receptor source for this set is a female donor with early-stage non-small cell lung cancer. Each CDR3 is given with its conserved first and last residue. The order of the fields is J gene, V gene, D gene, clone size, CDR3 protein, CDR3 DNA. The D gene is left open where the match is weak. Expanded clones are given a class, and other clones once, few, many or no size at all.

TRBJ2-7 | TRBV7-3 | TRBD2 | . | CASSPVAGAYEQYF | TGTGCCAGCAGCCCCGTGGCGGGAGCTTACGAGCAGTACTTC
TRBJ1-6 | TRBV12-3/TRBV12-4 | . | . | CASSLTGNSPLHF | TGTGCCAGCAGTTTAACAGGGAATTCACCCCTCCACTTT
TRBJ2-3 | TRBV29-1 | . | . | CSVGWDTDTQYF | TGCAGCGTTGGATGGGACACAGATACGCAGTATTTT
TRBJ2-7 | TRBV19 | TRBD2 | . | CASTVGLAGGRAYEQYF | TGTGCCAGTACTGTAGGACTAGCGGGAGGTCGTGCCTACGAGCAGTACTTC
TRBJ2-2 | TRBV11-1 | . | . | CASSTRGGTGELFF | TGTGCCAGCAGCACGCGGGGAGGCACCGGGGAGCTGTTTTTT
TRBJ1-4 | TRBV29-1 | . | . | CSVRDDRWGKLFF | TGCAGCGTCCGGGACGATCGTTGGGGTAAACTGTTTTTT
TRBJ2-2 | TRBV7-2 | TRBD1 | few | CASSPLSGTAGELFF | TGTGCCAGCAGCCCCCTCTCCGGGACAGCGGGGGAGCTGTTTTTT
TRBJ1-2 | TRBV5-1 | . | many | CASSPIRGYGYTF | TGCGCCAGCAGCCCCATTAGGGGCTATGGCTACACCTTC
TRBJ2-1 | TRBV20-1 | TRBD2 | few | CSASHGTSGISSYNEQFF | TGCAGTGCTAGCCACGGGACTAGCGGGATTAGCTCCTACAATGAGCAGTTCTTC
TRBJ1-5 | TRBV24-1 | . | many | CASTLGRNYSNQPQHF | TGTGCCTCCACCCTAGGACGGAATTATAGCAATCAGCCCCAGCATTTT
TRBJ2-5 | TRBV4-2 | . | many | CASSQEPGWGWTQYF | TGTGCCAGCAGCCAAGAGCCGGGTTGGGGTTGGACCCAGTACTTC
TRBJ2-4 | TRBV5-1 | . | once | CASPRESKNIQYF | TGCGCCAGCCCACGGGAAAGCAAAAACATTCAGTACTTC
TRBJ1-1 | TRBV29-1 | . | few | CSEVGVGTEAFF | TGCAGCGAAGTGGGTGTCGGCACTGAAGCTTTCTTT
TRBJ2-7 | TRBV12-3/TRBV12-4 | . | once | CASSPRGSTLLYGYREQYF | TGTGCCAGCAGCCCCCGGGGTTCAACGCTTCTATACGGGTATCGGGAGCAGTACTTC
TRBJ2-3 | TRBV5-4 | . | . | CASTLDRYTDTQYF | TGTGCCAGCACCCTAGACAGGTACACAGATACGCAGTATTTT
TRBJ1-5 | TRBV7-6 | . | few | CASSPFLVRTEFNQPQHF | TGTGCCAGCAGCCCCTTTTTGGTTAGGACAGAGTTCAATCAGCCCCAGCATTTT